Sequencing of this TCR beta chain was carried out in a study of CD8+CD57+ T cells in acquired aplastic anemia (dated by TCRdb to the late 2010s). For the study in its entirety: DNA extracted from sorted CD4+ and CD8+ cells had a mean of around 3 ug, with a range of roughly 0.17 to 30 ug. A CD8+CD57+ expansion meant a frequency higher than the mean frequency seen in healthy subjects.

Genomic DNA served as template for TCR beta VDJ combination and CDR3 sequence profiling. TCR repertoire sequencing was run on an Illumina HiSeq 2000. The source study handled its data this way. TRBV/TRBJ rearrangement plots, CDR3 size and DJ length profiles, and Simpson's diversity index were used to evaluate the repertoires. The most abundant DNA sequence in the deep sequencing data was taken as the immunodominant clone. CDR3 amino acid sequences were checked for sharing between subjects and were compared against published repertoires and the VDJdb database. In TCRdb, the public reads were trimmed at Q25 with fastp and aligned with MiXCR, with productive beta chains retained. Rows with one shared CDR3 protein collapse into an entry with the most common genes and DNA. The V and J calls, along with clone size, are taken from TCRdb and not from the paper's own processing. Recorded for this sample are some 200,000 distinct CDR3 sequences; 48% of them occurred a single time. Of the sample, about 1.7% falls within the top ten clones.

Results the study describes overall, beyond this receptor: Twenty-nine CD8+ CDR3 sequences were found in both patients and controls but appeared to be highly expressed in patients and within the immunodominant clones of the patients. Patients and healthy controls showed no significant difference in CD8+ Simpson's diversity (P=0.060).

The CDR3 spans 14 residues, counting both ends. About this clonotype itself: Its antigen is not yet known. The conserved final phenylalanine or tryptophan is absent from the CDR3, which likely points to a read error. The DNA is omitted, as the CDR3 cannot be located on it reliably, and the CDR3 follows TCRdb's listing.

Expansion of CD8+CD57+ cells had been shown by flow cytometry in the patients chosen for sequencing. Every patient had severe acquired aplastic anemia, diagnosed using the International Study of Aplastic Anemia and Agranulocytosis and Camitta criteria. Patients had received no therapy at the time of blood sampling. In this study, sorted CD4+ and CD8+ T cells from the blood of healthy subjects and of severe aplastic anemia patients had their TCR repertoires deep-sequenced. In the USA, patient enrollment took place under clinicaltrials.gov protocols 00001620, 01623167, 00001397, 00071045, 00081523 and 00961064. Ficoll-Paque density gradient centrifugation was used to isolate peripheral blood mononuclear cells. CD4+ and CD8+ T cells were sorted by FACS or magnetic beads before DNA extraction.

This receptor was obtained from a human donor with aplastic anemia. This chain joins TRBV12-3 or TRBV12-4 to TRBJ1-5; the DNA was not compared with TRBD1, the D call given in the table. Sequenced: sorted CD4+, CD8+, or CD8+CD57+ T cells (not recorded which) from PBMCs. The CDR3 reads CASSFQGGNQPQHS.